Below, 27 T cell receptor beta chains from the same sample are listed, as sequenced in a study of T cells of healthy individuals. TCRdb passed the 5' RACE reads through MiXCR, listing each CDR3 protein once. Of about 57,000 distinct CDR3 sequences listed, about 16% are singletons. These TCRs come from a human donor in good health.

V gene TRBV5-6 combines with J gene TRBJ1-5; D remains unclear. Germline lookup yields CDR1 SGHDT and CDR2 YYEEEE. Trimming cost V 0 bases and J 1 base, with 14 bases left between them. This CDR3 contains 17 residues. DNA for the CDR3: TGTGCCAGCAGCTTGGCTGGAGGGTGGGAGAGCAATCAGCCCCAGCATTTT. Protein sequence: CASSLAGGWESNQPQHF.

This clonotype was observed a few times. The chain uses TRBV6-1 and TRBJ1-6; 7 nucleotides align to TRBD1. The trim removed 7 bases at V and 6 bases at J, leaving 3 bases unmatched. The CDR3 is 13 amino acids. CDR1 and CDR2 from the germline V gene are MNHNS and SASEGT. The chain's CDR3 is CASIRDSNSPLHF. The CDR3 nucleotides are TGTGCCAGCATTCGGGACAGTAATTCACCCCTCCACTTT.

In this sample, this clonotype turned up many times. V and J are TRBV9 and TRBJ2-5; TRBD1 is a possible D gene (6 bases). CDR1 and CDR2 (germline): SGDLS, YYNGEE. Trimming stripped 4 bases from V and 5 bases from J, with 15 bases between. The CDR3 covers 14 residues. The CDR3 protein is CASSKQGGAETQYF. The CDR3 coding sequence is TGTGCCAGCAGCAAACAGGGTGGGGCGGAGACCCAGTACTTC. The variable domain in full, completed from reference TRBV9 and TRBJ2-5, reads DSGVTQTPKHLITATGQRVTLRCSPRSGDLSVYWYQQSLDQGLQFLIQYYNGEERAKGNILERFSAQQFPDLHSELNLSSLELGDSALYFCASSKQGGAETQYFGPGTRLLVL.

This clonotype was picked up one time. The rearrangement links TRBV6-6 to TRBJ1-5; D remains unclear. V was trimmed by 5 bases and J by 7 bases, leaving 9 bases between them. The V gene's germline CDR1 is MNHNY and CDR2 SVGAGI (reference sequence). The CDR3 spans 12 residues. CDR3 region: CASSPTSQPQHF. The CDR3 DNA reads as TGTGCCAGCAGTCCTACTTCGCAGCCCCAGCATTTT.

Ten or more counts support this clonotype. This chain links TRBV4-3 with TRBJ2-1; TRBD2 matches 7 bases. J lost 4 bases, V lost 3 bases, and 15 bases had no gene match. Germline loops: CDR1 LGHNA, CDR2 YSLEER. The CDR3 runs to 18 residues. The CDR3 nucleotides read TGCGCCAGCAGCCAGATATACCCACTCGAGCGGGATTACAATGAGCAGTTCTTC. Translation: CASSQIYPLERDYNEQFF.

This clonotype was picked up many times. V and J are TRBV11-2 and TRBJ2-1; D might be TRBD2 (6 bases). V was cut by 5 bases and J by 9 bases, with 14 bases left in between. CDR3 length equals 13 residues. Germline values: CDR1 SGHAT, CDR2 FQNNGV. CDR3 sequence (DNA): TGTGCCAGCAGCGTCGGGACTGCCGGTGAGCAGTTCTTC. Translation: CASSVGTAGEQFF.

CDR3 residues: CASRPDRLYGYTF. In DNA, the CDR3 is TGTGCCAGCAGACCCGACAGACTCTATGGCTACACCTTC. The V gene is TRBV12-3 or TRBV12-4, the J gene TRBJ1-2, with TRBD1 as a possible D gene (5 bases). The V end lost 6 bases, the J end lost 4 bases, and 12 bases lay between the germline ends. This CDR3 is 13 amino acids long.

The chain joins TRBV6-5 to TRBJ2-1; D is possibly TRBD1 or TRBD2 (5 bases each). Trimming pared 0 bases from V and 9 bases from J, leaving 18 bases between. CDR1 MNHEY and CDR2 SVGAGI come from the germline V gene. The CDR3 is 16 amino acids. CDR3 nucleotide sequence: TGTGCCAGCAGTTACTCGAGTTCCGCGGGCCAGGGTGAGCAGTTCTTC. Translated, it gives CASSYSSSAGQGEQFF.

This clonotype came up a few times. The chain employs TRBV2 and TRBJ2-3; D possibly uses TRBD1 or TRBD2 (6 bases each). Trimming stripped 4 bases from V and 4 bases from J, with 15 bases between. Germline V gene data show CDR1 as SNHLY and CDR2 as FYNNEI. The length of the CDR3 is 15 residues. The CDR3 nucleotides read TGTGCCAGCAGTGCTGGAGCGAGGGGGGCAGATACGCAGTATTTT. Translating it yields CASSAGARGADTQYF.

This clonotype was detected only a few times. CDR3 sequence reads: CSARDFQRTGELFF. The CDR3 coding sequence is TGCAGTGCTAGAGATTTTCAGAGAACCGGGGAGCTGTTTTTT. The V call is TRBV20-1, the J call TRBJ2-2, with unresolved D. Germline lookup yields CDR1 DFQATT and CDR2 SNEGSKA (reference sequence). V was shortened by 0 bases and J by 5 bases, with 10 bases between the two germline ends. The CDR3 is 14 amino acids.

Many counts were recorded for this clonotype. A junction boundary mismatches the germline segment, possibly from a read error. The chain links TRBV10-3 to TRBJ2-7; no firm D call. The CDR3 length is 11 residues. Per germline, CDR1 ENHRY and CDR2 SYGVKD. In DNA, the CDR3 is TGTGCCATCAGCGAGTTCGTAGAGCAGTACTTC. This gives the protein CAISEFVEQYF.

This clonotype was detected ten times or more. V and J are TRBV4-1 and TRBJ1-2; D gene uncertain. The ends were cut back, 0 bases at V and 8 bases at J, with 22 bases in the middle. Germline V gives CDR1 MGHRA, CDR2 YSYEKL. CDR3 size: 17 residues. This chain's CDR3 is CASSQDPRFYEFRGYTF. DNA of the CDR3: TGCGCCAGCAGCCAAGATCCCCGTTTTTATGAGTTTCGGGGCTACACCTTC.

Ten or more counts support this clonotype. The gene calls are TRBV21-1 and TRBJ1-5. TRBV21-1 is recorded as a pseudogene. The length of the CDR3 is 13 residues. CDR3 nucleotides: TGTGCCAGCAGTAATCAAAACCCTCAGCCCCAGCATTTT. This codes for CASSNQNPQPQHF.

This clonotype was counted between two and nine times. This chain connects TRBV5-1 to TRBJ2-3; D is possibly TRBD1 or TRBD2 (5 bases each). The germline V and J ends were trimmed by 0 bases and 5 bases, with 13 bases remaining between them. This CDR3 is 15 amino acids long. The germline CDR1 and CDR2 sequences are SGHRS and YFSETQ. CDR3 nucleotide sequence: TGCGCCAGCAGCTTGGCGGGCCATGGGGGAGATACGCAGTATTTT. It codes for CASSLAGHGGDTQYF. The full variable domain, with the rest looked up from reference TRBV5-1 and TRBJ2-3, is KAGVTQTPRYLIKTRGQQVTLSCSPISGHRSVSWYQQTPGQGLQFLFEYFSETQRNKGNFPGRFSGRQFSNSRSEMNVSTLELGDSALYLCASSLAGHGGDTQYFGPGTRLTVL.

V usage is TRBV9 and J usage is TRBJ1-1, with D maybe TRBD1 (6 bases). Per germline, CDR1 SGDLS and CDR2 YYNGEE. V gave up 0 bases and J gave up 7 bases, with 19 bases separating them. This CDR3 comprises 16 residues. This CDR3 is CASSVATGGAVGEAFF. CDR3 sequence (DNA): TGTGCCAGCAGCGTAGCTACTGGGGGCGCGGTGGGTGAAGCTTTCTTT.

The chain uses TRBV7-1 and TRBJ1-1; D possibly corresponds to TRBD1 (6 bases). TRBV7-1 is labeled an ORF, and its function is uncertain. The ends were cut back, 5 bases at V and 0 bases at J, with 10 bases in the middle. The CDR3 is made up of 14 amino acids. This chain's CDR3 is CASSTDSLNTEAFF. In nucleotides, the CDR3 is TGTGCCAGCAGCACGGACAGCTTGAACACTGAAGCTTTCTTT.

V gene TRBV7-2 combines with J gene TRBJ2-7, with a weak D call TRBD2 (7 bases). The CDR3 contains 15 residues. Trimming stripped 5 bases from V and 4 bases from J, with 18 bases between. CDR1 is SGHTA, CDR2 FQGNSA, per germline. CDR3 region: CASSVGGAVGYEQYF. The CDR3 DNA sequence: TGTGCCAGCAGCGTTGGGGGGGCAGTTGGATACGAGCAGTACTTC.

This clonotype turned up a few times. The rearrangement uses TRBV5-1 and TRBJ2-1; D is possibly TRBD1 (6 bases). The CDR3 loop spans 16 amino acids. Trimming pared 0 bases from V and 0 bases from J, leaving 10 bases between. The V gene's germline CDR1 is SGHRS and CDR2 YFSETQ. CDR3 sequence: CASSLGDTSSYNEQFF. CDR3 in DNA: TGCGCCAGCAGCTTGGGGGACACGAGCTCCTACAATGAGCAGTTCTTC.

This clonotype was seen at least ten times. The chain has TRBV10-3 and TRBJ1-1; TRBD1 is a possible D gene (5 bases). Per germline, CDR1 ENHRY and CDR2 SYGVKD. The V and J ends lost 6 bases and 4 bases respectively, with 21 bases between them. CDR3 size: 16 residues. The CDR3 DNA reads TGTGCCATCAGGGACCAAGGTGGGGGACGAATCACTGAAGCTTTCTTT. This translates into CAIRDQGGGRITEAFF.

In this sample, this clonotype turned up many times. V gene TRBV19 combines with J gene TRBJ2-2; the match to TRBD2 covers 8 bases. With V trimmed by 7 bases and J by 4 bases, 11 bases remained unmatched. The CDR3 is 16 amino acids. CDR1 is LNHDA, CDR2 SQIVND, per germline (reference sequence). CDR3 amino acids: CASKVPGGGFTGELFF. CDR3 nucleotides: TGTGCCAGTAAGGTCCCCGGGGGGGGGTTCACCGGGGAGCTGTTTTTT. Filled out from reference TRBV19 and TRBJ2-2, the complete variable domain reads DGGITQSPKYLFRKEGQNVTLSCEQNLNHDAMYWYRQDPGQGLRLIYYSQIVNDFQKGDIAEGYSVSREKKESFPLTVTSAQKNPTAFYLCASKVPGGGFTGELFFGEGSRLTVL.

This clonotype is a singleton in its sample. V and J are TRBV3-1 and TRBJ2-5, with 12 positions matching TRBD2. This CDR3 contains 16 residues. Germline values: CDR1 LGHDT, CDR2 YNNKEL (reference sequence). J was trimmed by 4 bases and V by 2 bases; bases with no gene match: 5. The CDR3 region is CASSQLGLAGIETQYF. CDR3 bases: TGTGCCAGCAGCCAATTAGGACTAGCGGGAATAGAGACCCAGTACTTC.

This clonotype was seen a few times. The chain carries TRBV29-1 and TRBJ1-3; D ambiguous. Germline V lookup: CDR1 SQVTM, CDR2 ANQGSEA. Trimming took off 4 bases at V and 2 bases at J, with 15 bases between the two ends. The CDR3 covers 15 residues. CDR3 in amino acids: CSVGAHGGPGNTIYF. The CDR3 bases are TGCAGCGTTGGGGCTCACGGTGGGCCTGGAAACACCATATATTTT.

The sample holds many counts of this clonotype. The chain combines TRBV10-3 with TRBJ2-5; D is undetermined. This CDR3 is 13 amino acids long. The V gene's germline CDR1 is ENHRY and CDR2 SYGVKD. V lost 3 bases and J 4 bases, leaving 9 bases between the germline ends. CDR3 amino acids: CAISEQELETQYF. CDR3 DNA sequence: TGTGCCATCAGTGAACAAGAGTTAGAGACCCAGTACTTC.

This clonotype was seen ten or more times. The V call is TRBV6-4, the J call TRBJ2-7; 9 nucleotides agree with TRBD1. V gave up 8 bases and J gave up 3 bases; unmatched junction bases: 14. This CDR3 spans 16 amino acids. Germline V gene data show CDR1 as MRHNA and CDR2 as SNTAGT. The CDR3: CASGLSTRTGVYEQYF. CDR3 sequence (DNA): TGTGCCAGCGGATTAAGTACCCGGACAGGGGTCTACGAGCAGTACTTC.

In this sample, this clonotype turned up many times. This sequence joins TRBV15 and TRBJ2-3; 12 bases match TRBD2. Germline trimming cut 0 bases from V and 6 bases from J; bases unmatched to any gene: 4. Germline CDR1 and CDR2: LNHNV and YYDKDF (reference sequence). The CDR3 consists of 16 residues. As DNA, the CDR3 is TGTGCCACCAGCAGAGATCGACTAGCGGGAGCCGATACGCAGTATTTT. This encodes CATSRDRLAGADTQYF. The full variable domain, its missing parts supplied by reference TRBV15 and TRBJ2-3, is DAMVIQNPRYQVTQFGKPVTLSCSQTLNHNVMYWYQQKSSQAPKLLFHYYDKDFNNEADTPDNFQSRRPNTSFCFLDIRSPGLGDTAMYLCATSRDRLAGADTQYFGPGTRLTVL.

This clonotype was recorded at least ten times. This rearrangement joins TRBV6-2 or TRBV6-3 to TRBJ2-1, with TRBD2 identical over 9 bases. The length of the CDR3 is 17 residues. The germline gives CDR1 MNHEY, CDR2 SVGEGT. V gave up 6 bases and J gave up 5 bases; unmatched junction bases: 14. CDR3 protein: CASSRPSGTGRNNEQFF. In DNA form, the CDR3 reads TGTGCCAGCAGCCGACCTAGCGGGACCGGCCGAAACAATGAGCAGTTCTTC.

This clonotype was counted a few times. CDR3 residues: CASSFQGLNTEAFF. The CDR3 coding sequence is TGTGCCAGCAGTTTTCAGGGATTGAACACTGAAGCTTTCTTT. The chain links TRBV12-3 or TRBV12-4 to TRBJ1-1; D might be TRBD1 (5 bases). Trimming took 3 bases from V and 0 from J, leaving 8 bases between them. CDR3 size: 14 residues.